The sequence of this TCR beta chain was determined in a study of OX40 agonist ivuxolimab in advanced cancers. Patients were ineligible given autoimmune disease history or systemic immunosuppression. Profiling relied on immunoSEQ multiplex PCR, and the TCRdb table lists in-frame clones only, not all of them. The data contain under 70,000 clones, 75% to 90% of them seen just once; the ten biggest clones take up less than 7.5%. The CDR3 contains 10 residues. Trimming shortened V by 6 bases and J by 8 bases, and 7 bases separated the two germline ends. Germline CDR1 reads LNHDA; CDR2 reads SQIVND (reference sequence). This clone was observed a few times. Its target is unknown. Study-wide results and caveats: The 0.1-3.0 mg/kg partial responders had among the lowest clonal expansion. Still undetermined is the antigen specificity of the expanded peripheral T cells. Relative to CD4+, CD8+ T cells held more expanded clones on average.

This TCR came from an adult with an advanced solid tumor such as melanoma, head and neck, liver or kidney cancer. The sample here was CD4+ or CD8+ T cells sorted from blood, taken in a trial of the OX40 agonist ivuxolimab. This chain links TRBV19 with TRBJ1-2, with D unclear. CDR3 region: CASRLSGYTF. The CDR3 nucleotides read TGTGCCAGTAGACTGTCCGGCTACACCTTC.